The entry below gives a single T cell receptor beta chain sequence along with its context. What it binds is not known. PCR employed 60 Vbeta and 13 Jbeta primers. Method: immunoSEQ multiplex PCR; TCRdb's copy keeps in-frame clones and lacks some. This table has 70,000 to 100,000 clones, 80% appearing once. The sample is drawn from a study of cytomegalovirus exposure and HLA in healthy donors. General study points: TCR beta V segments were, for the most part, productive about 87% or about 30% of the time in an earlier analysis.

This sequence originates from a man aged 50-59 years in good health and CMV-seropositive. Sequencing was performed on PBMCs.

The CDR3 loop is CAWSVVAGGETQYF. The CDR3 DNA follows: TGTGCCTGGAGTGTTGTAGCGGGAGGTGAGACCCAGTACTTC. The rearrangement uses TRBV30 and TRBJ2-5; 10 bases match TRBD2. CDR1 and CDR2 (germline): GTSNPN, SVGIG (reference sequence). CDR3 length: 14 amino acids. The junction had 3 bases not matched to a gene; V was cut back by 0 bases and J by 5 bases.